This T cell receptor (beta chain) was obtained from a study of blood T cell repertoires in COVID-19. On the study more broadly: T cells, B-cell-depleted T cells, or PBMCs provided the cDNA or gDNA that served as material.

Per the original methods: Amplification of reference gene primers was used by the study to estimate nucleated cell counts. The table came from immunoSEQ multiplex PCR; TCRdb's copy has only in-frame clones and leaves some out. For V, J and clone size, that table is used; D and trimming come from the DNA. The sample has some 410,000 clones; 85% to 90% are singletons. The sample was PBMCs or T cells enriched from blood (not recorded which). The sequence was obtained from a woman aged 30 to 39 with acute COVID-19.

The CDR3 DNA reads as TGTGCCAGCAGCGTAGGGGCGACCGGGGAGCTGTTTTTT. Its translation: CASSVGATGELFF. The V and J genes are TRBV9 and TRBJ2-2; D gene ambiguous. Trimming removed 0 bases at V and 5 bases at J, with 5 bases between. Per the germline V gene, CDR1 is SGDLS and CDR2 is YYNGEE. CDR3 length: 13 amino acids.